This T cell receptor beta chain came from a study of T cell repertoires in cytomegalovirus infection (dated by TCRdb to the late 2010s). About the investigation overall: The HLA type of each donor mattered for the analysis, because public TCR beta signatures pointed to carriage of CMV infection along with the matching HLA type. What the authors observed across the whole study: In the ex vivo response, HLA-C-restricted CMV-specific TCR beta clonotypes were dominant, and in two of eight donors the single most frequent clonotype came from this HLA-C-restricted group. Cumulative frequency of public TCR beta family members discriminated carriers of CMV infection plus the relevant HLA type in this cohort and an independent approximately 360-donor cohort.

Sequencing was carried out with an Illumina HiSeq 1500. In-frame beta chains were kept once TCRdb had trimmed the public reads at Q25 with fastp and called clones with MiXCR. Each entry merges the rows of one CDR3 protein and shows their most common DNA and genes. The sample table contains almost 300,000 distinct CDR3 sequences; only one count was recorded for roughly a tenth of them. Around 2.6% of the sample is taken by the ten largest. The junction shows trimming of 5 bases on V and 3 bases on J, and the gene matches do not reach 15 bases of it. The CDR3 covers 18 residues, taking in both the cysteine and the phenylalanine. Left in the record is the CDR3 DNA by itself, 54 bases read in frame from the first base. CDR1 and CDR2 were assigned from the germline V gene (reference sequence) as SEHNR and FQNEAQ. This clonotype has ten or more counts. The antigen it binds to is not known. No base quality values were provided; no much bigger clone lies one nucleotide off.

Specimen: PBMCs. The TCR originated in a human donor in good health (CMV status not recorded). Some clones in this sample may be carry-over from other donors' samples. The sequence joins TRBV7-9 to TRBJ1-1; the junction holds 10 bases that match TRBD1. The CDR3 reads CASSPRQGARAWDTEAFF. The DNA sequence reads TGTGCCAGCAGCCCGCGACAGGGGGCGCGGGCATGGGACACTGAAGCTTTCTTT. The entire variable domain, with the stretches around the CDR3 drawn from the reference TRBV7-9 and TRBJ1-1 proteins, is DTGVSQNPRHKITKRGQNVTFRCDPISEHNRLYWYRQTLGQGPEFLTYFQNEAQLEKSRLLSDRFSAERPKGSFSTLEIQRTEQGDSAMYLCASSPRQGARAWDTEAFFGQGTRLTVV.